What follows is one TCR beta chain and its context. The antigen is not known. Sequenced by immunoSEQ multiplex PCR; TCRdb stores in-frame clones only, minus some. The sample records about 150,000 clones, roughly nine tenths being singletons. The data stem from a study of T cell responses to AZD1222 COVID-19 vaccine. Overall study findings and caveats: Spike-specific TCRs gained breadth and depth after people received two AZD1222 doses.

This material consisted of peripheral blood, taken after recovery from COVID-19. The source of this sequence is an adult who had recovered from COVID-19.

CDR3 residues: CASSFWGPLSYEQYF. The CDR3, as DNA: TGTGCCAGCAGCTTCTGGGGTCCCCTTTCCTACGAGCAGTACTTC. This rearrangement joins TRBV5-6 to TRBJ2-7; D gene unclear. CDR1 and CDR2 (germline): SGHDT, YYEEEE. V was cut by 2 bases and J by 1 base, with 13 bases left in between. The CDR3 has 15 residues.